This is a list of T cell receptor beta chains from one sample in a study of monozygotic twins with inflammatory bowel disease. TCRdb reprocessed the 5' RACE reads and stores each CDR3 protein as one record, lacking DNA. The ten top clones account for about 8%, within a sample of 200,000 to 250,000 distinct CDR3 sequences. Sequencing was carried out using blood. The receptors stem from a human donor with ulcerative colitis or Crohn's disease, or a healthy co-twin of an affected twin (not recorded which). The CDR3 runs from the conserved cysteine through the conserved F or W. Each record gives: V gene, J gene, CDR3 protein.

>TRBV12-3/TRBV12-4|TRBJ2-5
CASSKTESGETQYF
>TRBV20-1|TRBJ2-1
CSAKRGDRGYNEQFF
>TRBV2|TRBJ2-2
CASSEWARRFAGELFF
>TRBV12-3/TRBV12-4|TRBJ2-3
CASSSRQADTQYF
>TRBV6-5|TRBJ2-3
CASSYAGGTDTQYF
>TRBV6-4|TRBJ2-3
CASRRQGTDTQYF
>TRBV29-1|TRBJ1-1
CSVADFYTEAFF
>TRBV2|TRBJ1-2
CASSLQPNYGYTF
>TRBV3-1|TRBJ1-4
CASSNAFATNEKLFF
>TRBV2|TRBJ1-2
CASSSDRGNVYGYTF
>TRBV20-1|TRBJ2-2
CSAEDRDRGKAGELFF
>TRBV7-8|TRBJ1-4
CASSPGDGTNEKLFF
>TRBV20-1|TRBJ2-7
CSARDDRRYEQYF
>TRBV28|TRBJ1-1
CASSLWDGEAFF
>TRBV20-1|TRBJ2-3
CSADPGTPTDTQYF
>TRBV5-1|TRBJ2-1
CASSPPGHSYNEQFF
>TRBV5-5|TRBJ1-1
CASSATGVSGEAFF
>TRBV11-3|TRBJ2-3
CASSSTASTDTQYF
>TRBV6-1|TRBJ2-1
CASSDPGNYNEQFF
>TRBV20-1|TRBJ2-2
CSAKKRGFTGELFF
>TRBV5-1|TRBJ2-7
CASSLALGTATTEEQYF
>TRBV20-1|TRBJ1-6
CSARAGIYNSPLHF
>TRBV5-5|TRBJ2-3
CASTAIPQQSTTDTQYF
>TRBV10-3|TRBJ1-3
CAISGQGSGNTIYF
>TRBV4-1|TRBJ1-1
CASSRQERYTEAFF
>TRBV20-1|TRBJ2-3
CSARASSTDTQYF
>TRBV7-9|TRBJ1-1
CASSSGTNTEAFF
>TRBV5-1|TRBJ2-3
CASSLGQGVDTQYF
>TRBV19|TRBJ2-2
CASSSSGLAWTGELFF
>TRBV9|TRBJ1-4
CASSPRSGGKLFF
>TRBV7-2|TRBJ1-1
CASRLSQNTEAFF
>TRBV13|TRBJ2-5
CASSLGVAETQYF
>TRBV10-3|TRBJ1-5
CAITTENQPQHF
>TRBV5-4|TRBJ2-5
CASSPGGAGSQETQYF
>TRBV6-1|TRBJ2-7
CASRAGQAYEQYF
>TRBV6-6|TRBJ2-7
CASSDNGGYEQYF
>TRBV3-1|TRBJ1-2
CASSQDPKVLIFGYTF
>TRBV28|TRBJ1-3
CASSLRQAGNTIYF
>TRBV5-6|TRBJ1-1
CASSLAENTEAFF
>TRBV18|TRBJ1-2
CASSPARTGDYGYTF
>TRBV7-2|TRBJ1-6
CASSRENTPLHF
>TRBV12-3/TRBV12-4|TRBJ2-2
CASSANSDTGELFF
>TRBV2|TRBJ1-5
CASSEGGDRNQPQHF
>TRBV19|TRBJ2-1
CASSRGGGQSYNEQFF
>TRBV7-9|TRBJ2-1
CASSSLLAGQLIDEQFF
>TRBV28|TRBJ2-1
CASSPPTGGQRANEQFF
>TRBV6-1|TRBJ2-6
CASSDWARSGANVLTF
>TRBV5-1|TRBJ2-7
CASSNPGGNEQYF